These 21 T cell receptor delta chains were sequenced from one sample in a study of γδ T cells in repeated Plasmodium falciparum infection. TCRdb reran clone calling via CATT on the multiplex PCR reads. The repertoire holds tens of thousands of delta-chain clones, with 1.4% as singletons. Bulk repertoires came from Vgamma9/Vdelta2+ or Vdelta2-negative gammadelta T cells flow-sorted from PBMC. Specimen: gamma-delta T cells from blood. These receptors all stem from a pool of human donors (malaria-infected and uninfected, not separated).

In its sample, this clone was seen a few times. TCRdb records a much larger clone's protein for this DNA, with a difference at residue 5 that likely arises from a read error; the protein given is the translation of the DNA. The chain employs TRDV3 and TRDJ1, with D hard to call. The V gene's germline CDR1 is TVYSNPD and CDR2 GDNSRS (reference sequence). The V gene lost 0 bases and the J gene lost 2 bases, with 10 bases spanning the gap. The CDR3 covers 13 residues. The DNA of the CDR3 is TGTGCCTTTAGTAGTCGCTGTACCGATAAACTCATCTTT. Amino acids: CAFSSRCTDKLIF.

A note on this clone: Only one base separates this from a far larger clonotype, so it likely reflects a read error. This sample also contains other DNA sequences that code for the same CDR3. CDR3 in amino acids: CACYRADTSDTDKLIF. The CDR3 coding sequence is TGTGCCTGTTACCGAGCAGATACTAGTGACACCGATAAACTCATCTTT. This chain joins TRDV2 and TRDJ1, with D perhaps matching TRDD3 (5 bases). TCRdb gives no J gene; it was assigned here by matching the DNA to germline. This CDR3 spans 16 amino acids. V was cut by 6 bases and J by 0 bases, with 19 bases left in between. CDR1 and CDR2 from the germline V gene are GEAIGNYY and EKD.

Notes on this clone: The junction and the germline gene differ at one end; a read error may be behind it. The chain combines TRDV1 with TRDJ1; 8 nucleotides align to TRDD3. TCRdb is silent on the J gene; assignment here came from matching the DNA to germline. This CDR3 has 22 amino acids. The germline V gene has CDR1 TSWWSYY and CDR2 QGS. The CDR3 here is CAPGELGLNEYWGVRGTDKLIF. Written as DNA, the CDR3 is TGTGCTCCTGGGGAACTGGGCCTAAACGAGTACTGGGGGGTACGCGGCACCGATAAACTCATCTTT.

This clone was seen repeatedly, ten times or more. The rearrangement uses TRDV1 and TRDJ1; a weak D match, TRDD3 (5 bases). TCRdb offers no J gene call, so here the DNA was matched to germline to obtain one. The CDR3 runs 21 residues. Trimming removed 0 bases from V and 1 base from J, with 27 bases in between. Germline V lookup: CDR1 TSWWSYY, CDR2 QGS. The CDR3 bases are TGTGCTCTTGGGGAACTTTCCCTCTACTGTAGGGGACCATGCGGCACCGATAAACTCATCTTT. This gives the protein CALGELSLYCRGPCGTDKLIF.

On this clone itself: This DNA's translation differs at residue 16 from TCRdb's protein, which comes from a much larger clone; a read error is likely, and the protein shown is translated from the DNA. The rearrangement links TRDV1 to TRDJ1, with D hard to call. The J gene is absent in TCRdb and was assigned here via DNA matching to germline. CDR3 length: 19 amino acids. Per germline, CDR1 TSWWSYY and CDR2 QGS. CDR3 in amino acids: CALGELESSRSFITDRLIF. The DNA for the CDR3 is TGTGCTCTTGGGGAACTAGAGTCGTCCCGGTCCTTTATTACCGATAGACTCATCTTT.

This clone was seen repeatedly, ten times or more. For this DNA, TCRdb reports the protein of a much larger clone, which diverges at residue 5, most likely from a read error; the protein presented here is translated directly from the DNA. The chain joins TRDV2 to TRDJ1, with unresolved D. The J gene, not given by TCRdb, was assigned here from a germline match of the nucleotide sequence. Germline V gene lookup returns CDR1 GEAIGNYY and CDR2 EKD. V lost 3 bases to trimming and J lost 1 base, with 14 bases between them. The CDR3 extends over 15 amino acids. As DNA, the CDR3 is TGTGCCTGTGACGCCGTTGGGACGAGCACCGATAAACTCATCTTT. This translates into CACDAVGTSTDKLIF.

In its sample, this clone was seen a few times. This likely came from a read error, as a far larger clone is one base away. The same CDR3 is also encoded by other DNA sequences in this sample. J is TRDJ1 and V is TRDV2; D possibly corresponds to TRDD3 (5 bases). TCRdb gives no J gene; it was assigned here by matching the DNA to germline. In germline, CDR1 is GEAIGNYY, CDR2 EKD. V was cut by 3 bases and J by 0 bases, with 37 bases left in between. The CDR3 loop spans 23 amino acids. CDR3 region: CACDALEPLTNRRGDGNTDKLIF. CDR3 sequence (DNA): TGTGCCTGTGACGCTTTGGAGCCCCTTACCAACCGTCGGGGAGACGGGAACACCGATAAACTCATCTTT.

This chain joins TRAV29/DV5 and TRDJ1, with 9 bases lining up with TRDD3. The J gene, left out of TCRdb, was set here by checking the DNA against germline. This CDR3 is built from 19 residues. V was pared by 0 bases and J by 1 base, with 16 bases of the junction left unmatched. CDR1 is NSMFDY and CDR2 is ISSIKDK in the germline V gene. This chain's CDR3 is CAASGSSGGSVDLTDKLIF. DNA for the CDR3: TGTGCAGCAAGCGGGAGTTCTGGGGGATCCGTCGATCTCACCGATAAACTCATCTTT.

Only a few counts were recorded for this clone. The protein TCRdb gives is from a much larger clone and does not agree with this DNA's translation at residue 7, likely a read error; the protein shown here comes from the DNA. The chain recombines TRDV1 with TRDJ1; 11 bases line up with TRDD3. The J gene is not listed in TCRdb, so it was assigned here from a DNA match to germline. V trimming: 0 bases; J trimming: 1 base; junction bases outside the gene matches: 25. From germline, CDR1 is TSWWSYY and CDR2 QGS. The CDR3 runs to 24 residues. The CDR3 nucleotides are TGTGCTCTTGGGGAACTAGCCTACCCTGTGGCTACCGACTGGGGGATAACCGGCACCGATAAACTCATCTTT. Protein: CALGELAYPVATDWGITGTDKLIF.

This clone came up many times. The rearrangement uses TRDV1 and TRDJ4; TRDD3 matches 11 bases. Germline V CDR1 and CDR2: TSWWSYY, QGS. Trimming removed 3 bases from V and 0 bases from J; junction bases left unmatched: 12. The CDR3 is 18 amino acids. The CDR3 sequence is CALGEFRRLGDRARPLIF. CDR3 bases: TGTGCTCTTGGGGAGTTCCGCCGACTGGGGGATAGGGCCAGACCCCTGATCTTT.

A word on this clone: The protein recorded in TCRdb matches a much larger clone and deviates from this DNA's translation at residue 5, suggesting a read error; the protein here is obtained by translating the DNA. The CDR3 coding sequence is TGTGCTCTTGGGGGACGAACTGGGATTTTCGTTCAAACCAAACTCATCTTT. Amino acids: CALGGRTGIFVQTKLIF. The gene calls are TRDV1 and TRDJ1, with a tentative D call TRDD3 (6 bases). TCRdb offers no J gene call, so here the DNA was matched to germline to obtain one. Between the trimmed V and J ends, which lost 4 bases and 8 bases, there was a span of 26 bases. This CDR3 contains 17 residues. Germline lookup yields CDR1 TSWWSYY and CDR2 QGS.

This clone was detected only a few times. The protein that TCRdb holds for this DNA derives from a much larger clone and differs from the translated DNA at residue 16, which likely indicates a read error; the protein shown here is translated from the DNA. The V gene is TRDV1, the J gene TRDJ1, with D tentatively TRDD2 or TRDD3 (6 bases each). TCRdb gives no J gene; it was assigned here by matching the DNA to germline. The CDR3 runs 19 residues. In germline, CDR1 is TSWWSYY, CDR2 QGS. The CDR3 bases are TGTGCTCTTGGGGTTTCCTGTGGGGATCCTACCTGTGGGACCGATGAACTCATCTTT. Amino acid sequence: CALGVSCGDPTCGTDELIF.

As to this clone: Given a far larger clone just one base away, this is likely a sequencing read error. The identical CDR3 is also encoded by other nucleotide sequences in the sample. The chain couples TRDV3 to TRDJ1; D perhaps matches TRDD2 (5 bases). This CDR3 has 17 residues. Trimming cost V 2 bases and J 4 bases, with 26 bases left between them. Germline CDR1 is TVYSNPD and CDR2 is GDNSRS (reference sequence). The CDR3 protein is CAFLSSHRTGSGDKLIF. For the CDR3, the DNA is TGTGCCTTTCTCTCTTCCCATCGGACCGGGAGCGGCGATAAACTCATCTTT.

A word on this clone: TCRdb lists the protein of a much larger clone for this DNA, which differs at residue 13, so this is likely a read error; the protein given here is translated from the DNA itself. The chain uses TRDV1 and TRDJ3; TRDD3 matches 7 bases. Germline V gene lookup returns CDR1 TSWWSYY and CDR2 QGS. This CDR3 has 19 residues. CDR3 protein: CALGEPGGSSSWGTRQMFF. Here the CDR3 DNA reads TGTGCTCTTGGGGAACCCGGGGGATCCAGCTCCTGGGGCACCCGACAGATGTTTTTC.

This clone has a handful of counts. This DNA's translation differs at residue 3 from TCRdb's protein, which comes from a much larger clone; a read error is likely, and the protein shown is translated from the DNA. The rearrangement uses TRDV2 and TRDJ1, with 7 positions matching TRDD3. Matching the DNA to germline supplied the J gene, which TCRdb does not give. Germline assignment: CDR1 GEAIGNYY and CDR2 EKD. CDR3 length: 19 amino acids. The CDR3 bases are TGTGCCGGTGACACATTGCGTGGGGGACACCCTTTCGAGCCCGATAAACTCATCTTT. Amino acid sequence: CAGDTLRGGHPFEPDKLIF.

As concerns this clone: This DNA's translation and the protein TCRdb lists, from a much larger clone, do not match at residue 12, likely due to a read error; the protein shown is translated from the DNA. The V gene is TRDV1, the J gene TRDJ1; D is unresolved. No J gene is reported in TCRdb; it was inferred here by comparing the DNA with germline. Germline values: CDR1 TSWWSYY, CDR2 QGS. V was clipped by 0 bases and J by 0 bases, with 20 bases between them. The CDR3 is 19 amino acids. As DNA, the CDR3 is TGTGCTCTTGGGGAACTAAGACCAGCCCGACCCTCGTACACCGATAAACTCATCTTT. Amino acids: CALGELRPARPSYTDKLIF.

This clone has just a few counts. Sequence at one end of the junction differs from germline and may be a read error. V gene TRDV1 combines with J gene TRDJ1; the D call may be TRDD2 or TRDD3 (7 bases each). The J gene is not listed in TCRdb, so it was assigned here from a DNA match to germline. Germline values: CDR1 TSWWSYY, CDR2 QGS. There are 20 residues in the CDR3. In DNA form, the CDR3 reads TGTGCTCTTGGGACTAGGGGTTCCTACCGGGATACTTCTAACACCGATAGACTCATCTTT. Encoded protein: CALGTRGSYRDTSNTDRLIF.

About this clone: A far larger clone is just one base off, so this is likely a read error. The same CDR3 arises from other DNA sequences in this sample as well. The rearrangement uses TRDV2 and TRDJ1; maybe TRDD3 (5 bases). Germline matching of the DNA provided the J gene here, since TCRdb leaves it blank. V was trimmed by 1 base and J by 2 bases, leaving 16 bases between them. Germline assignment: CDR1 GEAIGNYY and CDR2 EKD. The CDR3 extends over 16 amino acids. The CDR3 sequence: CACDTSHGGGTDKLIF. The CDR3 region has the DNA TGTGCCTGTGACACTTCTCATGGCGGGGGGACCGATAAACTCATCTTT.

A few counts support this clone. The protein recorded in TCRdb matches a much larger clone and deviates from this DNA's translation at residue 13, suggesting a read error; the protein here is obtained by translating the DNA. The V gene is TRDV1, the J gene TRDJ1, with a possible D match to TRDD3 (5 bases). This CDR3 comprises 15 residues. Germline values: CDR1 TSWWSYY, CDR2 QGS. DNA for the CDR3: TGTGCTCTTGGGGAATTGGGGTTTTACACCGATAAACCCATCTTT. It yields the protein CALGELGFYTDKPIF.

This clone has a handful of counts. It differs at one base from a far larger clone, so likely a read error. The V gene is given as TRDV1, and no J gene call is available; the D segment call TRDD3 is taken from the table without a DNA check. Germline CDR1 and CDR2: TSWWSYY and QGS. The CDR3 consists of 18 residues. The CDR3 DNA is TGTGCTCTTGGGGAACTAGGATGGGGGGCCACTTTGACAGCACAACTCTTCTTC. It translates to CALGELGWGATLTAQLFF.

This clone was found a few times. With only one base between it and a far larger clone, this is likely a read error. The same CDR3 can be traced to other DNA sequences in this sample. The V and J genes are TRDV1 and TRDJ3, with D possibly matching TRDD2 (5 bases). TCRdb offers no J gene call, so here the DNA was matched to germline to obtain one. The CDR3 spans 16 residues. With 9 bases removed from V and 2 bases from J, the gap between germline ends came to 14 bases. Germline V gene sequence: CDR1 TSWWSYY, CDR2 QGS. The CDR3 reads CALNLRHTWDTRQMFF. In nucleotides, the CDR3 is TGTGCTCTAAACCTACGACACACCTGGGACACCCGACAGATGTTTTTC.